A selection of T cell receptor beta chains follows, all from one sample in a study of identical twins. One entry per CDR3 protein, called by TCRdb with MiXCR from the 5' RACE reads. This table holds 500,000 to 550,000 distinct CDR3 sequences, approximately 22% found once. These same data were also listed under a study on T cells expressing NK-cell markers.

The sample was CD4+ T cells sorted from blood. Receptors were obtained from a woman aged 18-35 years in good health. The conserved cysteine and the conserved F or W are not part of the CDR3 here. The listing skips clone size in some rows; elsewhere it reads once, few, many or a size class.

11 | TRBV12-3/TRBV12-4 | few | ASSLRDNYGYT
11 | TRBV10-3 | few | AVLGANTGELF
11 | TRBV3-1 | many | ASSQRNTDTQY
10 | TRBV20-1 | many | SADSRTREQF
13 | TRBV29-1 | few | SVPRTGTAYNEQF
12 | TRBV7-9 | NA | ASSLNRDSNIQY
10 | TRBV4-1 | NA | ASSREFNEQY
11 | TRBV12-3/TRBV12-4 | NA | ASSNTGGNEQY
13 | TRBV11-2 | NA | ASSDPRATNEKLF
12 | TRBV10-3 | NA | ATHPTGDTGELF
11 | TRBV9 | few | ASSKRTQGEAF
13 | TRBV5-1 | few | ASSPGRFSTDTQY
9 | TRBV24-1 | few | ATTDRYEQY
8 | TRBV7-9 | few | ASDQFMLF
12 | TRBV29-1 | many | SVAVGTETDTQY
14 | TRBV6-1 | NA | ATYGRGGSYNSPLH
11 | TRBV20-1 | few | SASKRGMETQY
13 | TRBV2 | NA | ASSESGLSNSPLH
14 | TRBV20-1 | NA | SAIDPGRRTGEGYT
12 | TRBV25-1 | NA | ATKAGGATGELF
10 | TRBV2 | NA | ASSERYNEQF
15 | TRBV5-1 | NA | ASSRTSGSVPYNEQF
13 | TRBV6-1 | NA | ASEDGSTGANVLT
13 | TRBV7-9 | few | ASSPWVASNYGYT
12 | TRBV10-1 | NA | ASSVNRANTEAF
14 | TRBV12-3/TRBV12-4 | few | ASTWGWREVTDTQY
13 | TRBV6-5 | many | ASSYSAGQGNIQY
14 | TRBV20-1 | NA | SAAPSSGTVGNEQS
14 | TRBV20-1 | NA | SARDLAGVRYNEQF
12 | TRBV6-1 | few | ASRAGGPGNEQF
14 | TRBV7-6 | many | ASSLATGQSNYGYT
13 | TRBV19 | few | ASSGSGRGTDTQY
11 | TRBV29-1 | few | SADGGTAVAAF
14 | TRBV24-1 | NA | ATSETGTGGGRGQF
10 | TRBV20-1 | few | SASHGQETQY
14 | TRBV12-3/TRBV12-4 | NA | ATSLLAGGRADTQY
13 | TRBV5-1 | NA | ASSFLTSGVNEQF
12 | TRBV6-1 | few | ASSGHSGRDTQY
15 | TRBV5-1 | NA | ASSLRGAAGGPDTQY